This T cell receptor (beta chain) derives from a study of shared clonotypes between healthy human individuals. Using immunoSEQ multiplex PCR, the repertoire was profiled, and TCRdb retains in-frame clones only, with some absent. This table has around 2.3 million clones, approximately 96% appearing once. The sample consisted of naive CD4+ T cells sorted from blood. Subset noted: CD45RA+ positively selected. This clonotype originated in a man aged 18 to 35 in good health.

This CDR3 is CASSLVSSYYEQYF. The CDR3 nucleotides read TGCGCCAGCAGCTTGGTCTCCAGTTACTACGAGCAGTACTTC. The chain has TRBV5-1 and TRBJ2-7; no definite D call. Per germline, CDR1 SGHRS and CDR2 YFSETQ. The CDR3 runs to 14 residues. With 0 bases removed from V and 3 bases from J, the gap between germline ends came to 10 bases.